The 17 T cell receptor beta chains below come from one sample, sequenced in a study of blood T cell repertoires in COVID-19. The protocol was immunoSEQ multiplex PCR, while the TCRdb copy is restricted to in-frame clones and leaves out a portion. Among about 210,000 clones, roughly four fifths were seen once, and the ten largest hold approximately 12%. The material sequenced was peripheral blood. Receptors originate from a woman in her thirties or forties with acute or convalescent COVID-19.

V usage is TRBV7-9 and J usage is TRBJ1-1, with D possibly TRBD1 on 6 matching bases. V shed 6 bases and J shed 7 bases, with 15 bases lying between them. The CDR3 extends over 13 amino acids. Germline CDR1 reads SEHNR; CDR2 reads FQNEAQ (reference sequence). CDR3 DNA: TGTGCCAGCAGAATAACAGGGTTCGGTGAAGCTTTCTTT. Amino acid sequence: CASRITGFGEAFF.

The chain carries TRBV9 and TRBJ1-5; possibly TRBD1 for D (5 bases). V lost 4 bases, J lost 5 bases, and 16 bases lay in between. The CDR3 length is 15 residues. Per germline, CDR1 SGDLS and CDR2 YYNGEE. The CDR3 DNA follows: TGTGCCAGCAGCCCTTACGGGTCGGGGGATCAGCCCCAGCATTTT. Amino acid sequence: CASSPYGSGDQPQHF.

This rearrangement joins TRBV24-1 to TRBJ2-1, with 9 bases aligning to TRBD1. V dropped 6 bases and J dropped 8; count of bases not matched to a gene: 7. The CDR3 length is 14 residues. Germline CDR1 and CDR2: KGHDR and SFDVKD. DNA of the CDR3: TGTGCCACCAGTAGACAGGGGGACACATATGAGCAGTTCTTC. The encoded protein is CATSRQGDTYEQFF.

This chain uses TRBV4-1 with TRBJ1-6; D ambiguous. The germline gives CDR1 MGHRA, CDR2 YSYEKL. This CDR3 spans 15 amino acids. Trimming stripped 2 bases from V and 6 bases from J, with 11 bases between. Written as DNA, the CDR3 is TGCGCCAGCAGCCAATGGTATAGTACTAATTCACCCCTCCACTTT. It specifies CASSQWYSTNSPLHF.

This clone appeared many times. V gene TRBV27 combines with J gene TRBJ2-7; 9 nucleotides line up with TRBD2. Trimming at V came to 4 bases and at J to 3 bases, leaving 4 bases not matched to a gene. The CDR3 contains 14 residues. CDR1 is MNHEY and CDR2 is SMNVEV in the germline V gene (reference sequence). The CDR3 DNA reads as TGTGCCAGCAGTTCCCCGACTAGCGGCTACGAGCAGTACTTC. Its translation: CASSSPTSGYEQYF.

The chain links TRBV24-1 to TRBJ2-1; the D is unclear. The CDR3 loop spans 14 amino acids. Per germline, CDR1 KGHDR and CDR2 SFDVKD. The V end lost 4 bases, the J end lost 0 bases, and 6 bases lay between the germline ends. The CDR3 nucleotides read TGTGCCACCAGTGACACGAGCTCCTACAATGAGCAGTTCTTC. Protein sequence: CATSDTSSYNEQFF.

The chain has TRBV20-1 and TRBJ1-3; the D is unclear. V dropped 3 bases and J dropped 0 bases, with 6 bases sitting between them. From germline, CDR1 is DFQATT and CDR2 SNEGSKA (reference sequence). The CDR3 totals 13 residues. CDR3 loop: CSASGSSGNTIYF. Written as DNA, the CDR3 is TGCAGTGCTAGTGGGAGCTCTGGAAACACCATATATTTT.

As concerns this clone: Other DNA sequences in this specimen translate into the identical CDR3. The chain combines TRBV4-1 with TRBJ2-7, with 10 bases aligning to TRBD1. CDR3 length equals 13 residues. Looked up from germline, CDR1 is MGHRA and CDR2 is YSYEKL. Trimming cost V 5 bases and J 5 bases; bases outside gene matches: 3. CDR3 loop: CASSLGQGNEQYF. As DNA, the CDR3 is TGCGCCAGCAGCTTGGGACAGGGGAACGAGCAGTACTTC.

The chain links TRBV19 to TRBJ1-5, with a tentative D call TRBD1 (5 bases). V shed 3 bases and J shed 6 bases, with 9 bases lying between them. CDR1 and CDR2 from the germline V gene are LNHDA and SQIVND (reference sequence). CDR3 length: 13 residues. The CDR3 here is CASSILQGQPQHF. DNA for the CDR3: TGTGCCAGTAGTATCCTGCAGGGTCAGCCCCAGCATTTT.

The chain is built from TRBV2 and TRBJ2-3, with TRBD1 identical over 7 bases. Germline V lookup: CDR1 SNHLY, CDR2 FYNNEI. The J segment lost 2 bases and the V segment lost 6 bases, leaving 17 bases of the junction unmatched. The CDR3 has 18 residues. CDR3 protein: CASRKGGLALTFTDTQYF. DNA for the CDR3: TGTGCCAGCAGGAAAGGGGGCCTCGCCTTAACCTTCACAGATACGCAGTATTTT.

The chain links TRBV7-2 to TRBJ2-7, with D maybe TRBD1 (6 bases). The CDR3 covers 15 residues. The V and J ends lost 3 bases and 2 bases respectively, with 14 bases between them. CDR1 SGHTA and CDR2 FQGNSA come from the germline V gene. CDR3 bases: TGTGCCAGCAGCTTGGACAGCCTCGATACCTACGAGCAGTACTTC. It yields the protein CASSLDSLDTYEQYF.

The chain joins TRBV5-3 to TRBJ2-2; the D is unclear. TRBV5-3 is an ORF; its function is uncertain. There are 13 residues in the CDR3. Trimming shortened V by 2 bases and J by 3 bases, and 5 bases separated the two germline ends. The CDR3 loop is CARSFRDTGELFF. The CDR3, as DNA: TGTGCCAGAAGCTTCCGGGACACCGGGGAGCTGTTTTTT.

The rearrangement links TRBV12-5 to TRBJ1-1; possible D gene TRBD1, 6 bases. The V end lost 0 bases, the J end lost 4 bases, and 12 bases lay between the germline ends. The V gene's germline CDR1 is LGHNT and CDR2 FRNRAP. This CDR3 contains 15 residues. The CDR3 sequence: CASGLVLGRGTEAFF. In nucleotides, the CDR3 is TGTGCTAGTGGTTTGGTACTCGGCAGGGGCACTGAAGCTTTCTTT.

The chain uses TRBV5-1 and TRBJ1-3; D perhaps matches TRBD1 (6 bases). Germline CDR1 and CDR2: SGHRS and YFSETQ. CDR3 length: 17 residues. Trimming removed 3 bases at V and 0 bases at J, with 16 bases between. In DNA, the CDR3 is TGCGCCAGCAGCTCCCAGACAGGTTCGATCTCTGGAAACACCATATATTTT. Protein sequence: CASSSQTGSISGNTIYF. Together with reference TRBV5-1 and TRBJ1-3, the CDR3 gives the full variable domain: KAGVTQTPRYLIKTRGQQVTLSCSPISGHRSVSWYQQTPGQGLQFLFEYFSETQRNKGNFPGRFSGRQFSNSRSEMNVSTLELGDSALYLCASSSQTGSISGNTIYFGEGSWLTVV.

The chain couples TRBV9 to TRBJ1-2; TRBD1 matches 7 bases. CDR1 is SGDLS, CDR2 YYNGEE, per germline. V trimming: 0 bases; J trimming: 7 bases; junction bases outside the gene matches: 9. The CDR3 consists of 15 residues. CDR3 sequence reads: CASSVGRGRGIGYTF. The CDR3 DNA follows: TGTGCCAGCAGCGTAGGTCGGGGCAGGGGGATTGGCTACACCTTC.

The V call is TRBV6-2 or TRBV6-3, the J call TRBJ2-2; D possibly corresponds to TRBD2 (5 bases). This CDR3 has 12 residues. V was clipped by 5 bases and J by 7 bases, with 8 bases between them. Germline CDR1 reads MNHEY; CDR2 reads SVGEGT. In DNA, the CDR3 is TGTGCCAGCAGTCTAGCTGACGGGGAGCTGTTTTTT. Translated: CASSLADGELFF.

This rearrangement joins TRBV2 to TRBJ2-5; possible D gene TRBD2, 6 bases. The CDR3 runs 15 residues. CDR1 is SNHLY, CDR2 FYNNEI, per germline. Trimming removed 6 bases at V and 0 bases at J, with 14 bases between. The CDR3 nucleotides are TGTGCCAGCAGGGCGGGGAGCGGGTACCAAGAGACCCAGTACTTC. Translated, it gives CASRAGSGYQETQYF.